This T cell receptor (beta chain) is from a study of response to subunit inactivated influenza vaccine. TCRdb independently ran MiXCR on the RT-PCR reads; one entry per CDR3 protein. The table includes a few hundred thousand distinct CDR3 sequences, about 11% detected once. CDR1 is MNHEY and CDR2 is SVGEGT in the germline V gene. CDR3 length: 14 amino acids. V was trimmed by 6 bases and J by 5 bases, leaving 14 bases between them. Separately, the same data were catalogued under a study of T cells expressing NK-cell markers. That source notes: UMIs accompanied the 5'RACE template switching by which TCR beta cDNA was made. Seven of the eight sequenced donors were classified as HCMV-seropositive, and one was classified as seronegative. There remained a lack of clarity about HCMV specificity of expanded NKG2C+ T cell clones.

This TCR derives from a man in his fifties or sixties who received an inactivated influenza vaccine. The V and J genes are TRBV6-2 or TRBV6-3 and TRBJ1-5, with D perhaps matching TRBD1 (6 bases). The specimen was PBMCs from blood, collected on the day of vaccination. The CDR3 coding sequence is TGTGCCAGCAGGAGCAGGGGATCCTATCAGCCCCAGCATTTT. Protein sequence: CASRSRGSYQPQHF.